The sample holds a few counts of the clone carrying this T cell receptor beta chain. Its antigen remains unidentified. The data belong to a study of neurological immune-mediated disorders. General study points: HTLV-1-associated myelopathy had the most TCR clonal expansion, whereas multiple sclerosis had the least (lower than in healthy controls).

TCRdb re-analysed the 5' RACE reads in MiXCR, keeping a single row per CDR3 protein. The data contain 64,000 or so distinct CDR3 sequences, about 9.4% of them singletons. The time point: longitudinal time-point 1 (baseline). V was clipped by 5 bases and J by 4 bases; unmatched bases: 13. The germline V gene has CDR1 MGHRA and CDR2 YSYEKL. The CDR3 loop spans 16 amino acids. Sequenced: PBMCs. This sequence was found in a man younger than 40 in good health. This chain joins TRBV4-1 and TRBJ1-1; 7 nucleotides align to TRBD1. The CDR3 bases are TGCGCCAGCAGCTCCCGGCCCAGGGGGGAGAGCACTGAAGCTTTCTTT. It is translated as CASSSRPRGESTEAFF.